A single count supports the clone carrying this T cell receptor (beta chain). Amplified regions were TCR beta CDR3 sequences from RNA transcripts. HTBI primers were employed in a first-round RT-PCR of the TCR CDR3. TCRdb independently ran MiXCR on the multiplex PCR reads; one entry per CDR3 protein. The sample yields around 580,000 distinct CDR3 sequences, more than 45% seen once. The data were taken from a study of T cells in Graves' hyperthyroidism and ophthalmopathy. Patients aged 18 to 65 had newly diagnosed hyperthyroidism that had lasted under 2 months. Patients were excluded because of uncontrolled infection, other autoimmune disease, pregnancy or lactation. Orbital computed tomography and thyroid ultrasound, together with serum TRAb and thyroxine and clinical symptoms, were used for diagnoses. Deletions cut 1 base from V and 0 bases from J, with 7 bases between. The CDR3 runs to 15 residues. Germline V gene sequence: CDR1 SGHTA, CDR2 FQGNSA.

This TCR came from a woman aged 18-30 years with Graves' hyperthyroidism. Sequenced material: peripheral blood or thyroid tissue (not recorded which). V is TRBV7-2 and J is TRBJ1-3, with a tentative D call TRBD1 (5 bases). The CDR3 coding sequence is TGTGCCAGCAGCTTAGAGGGGAACTCTGGAAACACCATATATTTT. Translated: CASSLEGNSGNTIYF.